This T cell receptor (beta chain) is drawn from a study of PD-1 blockade in mismatch repair-deficient tumors. Study information: All were previously treated, progressing patients with eleven to twelve mismatch repair-deficient cancer types.

This CDR3 is 14 amino acids long. The ends were cut back, 6 bases at V and 8 bases at J, with 17 bases in the middle. The germline V gene has CDR1 MNHEY and CDR2 SMNVEV (reference sequence). TCRdb keeps only in-frame clones here, not all; method: immunoSEQ multiplex PCR. The sample includes over 100,000 clones, 65% to 80% of them seen just once. The V and J genes are TRBV27 and TRBJ2-4; D tentatively fits TRBD1 or TRBD2 (5 bases each). This receptor was obtained from an adult with mismatch repair-deficient cancer. The sequencing used peripheral blood, collected 60 to 65 weeks after starting pembrolizumab. CDR3 sequence reads: CASRNGAYGDIQYF. The DNA of the CDR3 is TGTGCCAGCAGAAACGGGGCTTATGGGGACATTCAGTACTTC.